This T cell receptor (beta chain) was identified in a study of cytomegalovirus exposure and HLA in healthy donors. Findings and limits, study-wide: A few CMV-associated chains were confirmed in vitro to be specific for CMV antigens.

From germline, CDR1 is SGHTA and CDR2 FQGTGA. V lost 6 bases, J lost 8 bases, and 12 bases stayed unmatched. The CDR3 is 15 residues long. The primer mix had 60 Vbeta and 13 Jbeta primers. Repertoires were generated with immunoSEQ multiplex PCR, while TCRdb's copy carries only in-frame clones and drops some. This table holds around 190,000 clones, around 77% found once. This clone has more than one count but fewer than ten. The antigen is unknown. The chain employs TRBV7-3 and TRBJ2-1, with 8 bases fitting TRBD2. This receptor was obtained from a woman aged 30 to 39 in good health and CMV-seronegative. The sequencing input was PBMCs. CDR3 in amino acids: CASRKTGTSRDEQFF. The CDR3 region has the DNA TGTGCCAGCAGGAAAACCGGGACTAGTCGCGATGAGCAGTTCTTC.